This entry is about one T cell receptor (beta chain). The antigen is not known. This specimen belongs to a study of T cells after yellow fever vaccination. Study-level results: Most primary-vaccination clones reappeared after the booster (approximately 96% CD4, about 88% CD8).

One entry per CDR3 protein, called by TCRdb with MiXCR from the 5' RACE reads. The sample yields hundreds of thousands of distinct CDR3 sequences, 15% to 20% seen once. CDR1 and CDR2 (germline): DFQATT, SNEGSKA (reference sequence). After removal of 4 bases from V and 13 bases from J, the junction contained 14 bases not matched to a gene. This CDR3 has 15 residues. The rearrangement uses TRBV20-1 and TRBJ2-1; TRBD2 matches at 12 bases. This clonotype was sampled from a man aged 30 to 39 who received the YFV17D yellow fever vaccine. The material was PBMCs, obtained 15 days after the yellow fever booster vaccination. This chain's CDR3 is CSANPSGRVEGDQFF. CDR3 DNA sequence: TGCAGTGCTAACCCTAGCGGGAGGGTAGAGGGTGATCAGTTCTTC.